This entry describes one TCR beta chain. The data are from a study of blood T cell repertoires in COVID-19. Study overall: COVID-19 samples collected from the United States, Italy and Spain covered acute and convalescent phases.

Germline-derived CDR1 and CDR2 are SNHLY and FYNNEI. The CDR3 is 11 residues long. Trimming took off 2 bases at V and 10 bases at J, with 9 bases between the two ends. Original methodology: Amplifying reference gene primers gave estimates of nucleated cell counts. The repertoire was sequenced with immunoSEQ multiplex PCR; TCRdb's copy has only in-frame clones and lacks some. That table is the source of V, J and clone size, and D and trimming were worked out from the DNA. Seen here are approximately 50,000 clones, about 83% observed once, and the top ten hold around 5.3%. The V gene is TRBV2, the J gene TRBJ2-7, with no clear D. The clonotype originates from a human donor in a cohort sampled during active COVID-19. The source material was peripheral blood. In DNA form, the CDR3 reads TGTGCCAGCAGTGAATCCCAGAAACAGTACTTC. Residues: CASSESQKQYF.